Listed here are 5 T cell receptor beta chains from one sample, sequenced in a study of blood T cell repertoires in COVID-19. Using immunoSEQ multiplex PCR, the repertoire was profiled, and TCRdb retains in-frame clones only, with some absent. This table has tens of thousands of clones, roughly 90% appearing once. The material sequenced was peripheral blood. The receptors come from a male donor with acute or convalescent COVID-19.

This clone was picked up a small number of times. The chain couples TRBV19 to TRBJ1-5; no reliable D call. Germline lookup yields CDR1 LNHDA and CDR2 SQIVND (reference sequence). The CDR3 sequence is 15 residues long. V shed 5 bases and J shed 9 bases, with 20 bases lying between them. The CDR3 protein is CASSPPRVNLWPQHF. CDR3 bases: TGTGCCAGTAGTCCCCCCCGAGTAAATTTGTGGCCCCAGCATTTT.

The chain couples TRBV12-3 or TRBV12-4 to TRBJ2-7; perhaps TRBD1 as D (6 bases). The germline V and J ends were trimmed by 4 bases and 6 bases, with 10 bases remaining between them. The CDR3 has 12 amino acids. CDR3 nucleotide sequence: TGTGCCAGCAGTTCCCAGGGGTTCGAGCAGTACTTC. Translated: CASSSQGFEQYF.

This chain joins TRBV7-2 and TRBJ2-7, with a possible D match to TRBD2 (5 bases). Germline V gene lookup returns CDR1 SGHTA and CDR2 FQGNSA. The ends were cut back, 5 bases at V and 3 bases at J, with 8 bases in the middle. CDR3 length: 12 residues. The CDR3 DNA reads TGTGCCAGCAGCGAGGGTCTCTACGAGCAGTACTTC. This codes for CASSEGLYEQYF.

The V and J genes are TRBV5-6 and TRBJ2-1, with D possibly being TRBD2 (5 bases). With 4 bases removed from V and 8 bases from J, the gap between germline ends came to 16 bases. CDR3 length: 14 residues. Germline V CDR1 and CDR2: SGHDT, YYEEEE. CDR3 nucleotides: TGTGCCAGCAGCCGTACTAGGCCCGGCGATGAGCAGTTCTTC. This sequence encodes CASSRTRPGDEQFF.

The chain is built from TRBV5-1 and TRBJ1-1; tentatively, D is TRBD1 (5 bases). Looked up from germline, CDR1 is SGHRS and CDR2 is YFSETQ. Trimming removed 0 bases at V and 8 bases at J, with 8 bases between. This CDR3 has 12 amino acids. The CDR3 loop reads CASSLGTTEAFF. The CDR3 DNA sequence: TGCGCCAGCAGCTTGGGGACAACGGAAGCTTTCTTT.